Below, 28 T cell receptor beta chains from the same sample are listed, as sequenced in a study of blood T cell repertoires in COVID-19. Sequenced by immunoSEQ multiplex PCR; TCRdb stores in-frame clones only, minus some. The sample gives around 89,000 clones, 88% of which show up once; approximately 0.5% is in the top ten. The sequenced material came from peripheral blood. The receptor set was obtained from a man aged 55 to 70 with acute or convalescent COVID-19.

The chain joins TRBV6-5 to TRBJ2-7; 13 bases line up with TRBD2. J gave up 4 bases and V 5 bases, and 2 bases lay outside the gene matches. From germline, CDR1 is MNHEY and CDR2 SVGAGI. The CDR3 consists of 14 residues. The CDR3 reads CASSRLAGGYEQYF. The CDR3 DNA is TGTGCCAGCAGTCGACTAGCGGGAGGTTACGAGCAGTACTTC.

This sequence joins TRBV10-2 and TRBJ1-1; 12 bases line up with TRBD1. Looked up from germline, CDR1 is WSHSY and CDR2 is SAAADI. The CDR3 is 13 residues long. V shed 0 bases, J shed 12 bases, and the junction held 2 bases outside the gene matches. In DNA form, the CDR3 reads TGCGCCAGCAGTGAGTCGAGGGACAGGGGGCCTTTCTTT. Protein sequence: CASSESRDRGPFF.

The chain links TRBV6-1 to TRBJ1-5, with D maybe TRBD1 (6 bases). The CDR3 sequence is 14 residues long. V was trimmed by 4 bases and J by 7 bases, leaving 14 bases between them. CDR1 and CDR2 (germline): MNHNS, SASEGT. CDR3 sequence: CASSGAGEGQPQHF. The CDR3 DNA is TGTGCCAGCAGTGGAGCAGGGGAAGGGCAGCCCCAGCATTTT.

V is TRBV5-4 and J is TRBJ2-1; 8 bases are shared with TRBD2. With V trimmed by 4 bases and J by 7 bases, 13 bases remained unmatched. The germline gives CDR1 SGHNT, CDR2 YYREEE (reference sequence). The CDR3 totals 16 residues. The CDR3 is CASSPHGTRTLNEQFF. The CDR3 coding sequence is TGTGCCAGCAGCCCGCATGGGACTAGGACCCTAAATGAGCAGTTCTTC.

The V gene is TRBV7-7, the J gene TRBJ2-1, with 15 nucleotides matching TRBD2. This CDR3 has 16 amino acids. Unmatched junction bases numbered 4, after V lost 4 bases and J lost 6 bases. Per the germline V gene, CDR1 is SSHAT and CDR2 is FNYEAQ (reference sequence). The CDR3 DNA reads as TGTGCCAGCAGCTACGGACTAGCGGGAGGGCGCAATGAGCAGTTCTTC. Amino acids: CASSYGLAGGRNEQFF.

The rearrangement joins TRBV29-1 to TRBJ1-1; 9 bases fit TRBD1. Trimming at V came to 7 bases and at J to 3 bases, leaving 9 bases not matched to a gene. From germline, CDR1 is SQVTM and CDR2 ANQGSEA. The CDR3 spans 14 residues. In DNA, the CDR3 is TGCAGCGCCGATCAAACAGGGGGCTACACTGAAGCTTTCTTT. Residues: CSADQTGGYTEAFF.

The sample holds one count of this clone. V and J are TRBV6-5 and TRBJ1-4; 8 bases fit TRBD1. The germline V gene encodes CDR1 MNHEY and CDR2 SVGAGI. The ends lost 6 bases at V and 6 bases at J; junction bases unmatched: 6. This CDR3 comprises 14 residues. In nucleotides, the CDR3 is TGTGCCAGCAGCGCGACAGGGGCCCATGAAAAACTGTTTTTT. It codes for CASSATGAHEKLFF.

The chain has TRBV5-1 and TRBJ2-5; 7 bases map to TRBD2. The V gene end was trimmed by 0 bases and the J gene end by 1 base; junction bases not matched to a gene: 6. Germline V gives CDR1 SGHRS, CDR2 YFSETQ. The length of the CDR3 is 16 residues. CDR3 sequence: CASSLVSGETQETQYF. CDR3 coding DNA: TGCGCCAGCAGCTTGGTAAGCGGGGAGACCCAAGAGACCCAGTACTTC.

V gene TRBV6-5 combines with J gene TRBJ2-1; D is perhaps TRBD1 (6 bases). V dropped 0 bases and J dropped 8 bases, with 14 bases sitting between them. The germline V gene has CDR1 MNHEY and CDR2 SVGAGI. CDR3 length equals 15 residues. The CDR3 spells CASSYSSTGKYEQFF. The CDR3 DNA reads TGTGCCAGCAGTTACTCGAGTACAGGGAAGTATGAGCAGTTCTTC.

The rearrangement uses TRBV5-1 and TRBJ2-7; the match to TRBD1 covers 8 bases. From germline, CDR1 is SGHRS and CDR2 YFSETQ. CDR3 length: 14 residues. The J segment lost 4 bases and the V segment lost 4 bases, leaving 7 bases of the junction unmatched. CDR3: CASSPGTGPYEQYF. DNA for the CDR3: TGCGCCAGCAGCCCCGGGACAGGACCATACGAGCAGTACTTC. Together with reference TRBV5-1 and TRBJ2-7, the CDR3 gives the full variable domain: KAGVTQTPRYLIKTRGQQVTLSCSPISGHRSVSWYQQTPGQGLQFLFEYFSETQRNKGNFPGRFSGRQFSNSRSEMNVSTLELGDSALYLCASSPGTGPYEQYFGPGTRLTVT.

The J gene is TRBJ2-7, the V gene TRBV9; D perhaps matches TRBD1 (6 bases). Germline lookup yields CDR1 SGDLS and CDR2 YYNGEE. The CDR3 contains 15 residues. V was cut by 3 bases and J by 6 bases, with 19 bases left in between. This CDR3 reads CASSAGAGANSEQYF. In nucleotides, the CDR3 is TGTGCCAGCAGCGCAGGGGCAGGCGCAAACTCCGAGCAGTACTTC.

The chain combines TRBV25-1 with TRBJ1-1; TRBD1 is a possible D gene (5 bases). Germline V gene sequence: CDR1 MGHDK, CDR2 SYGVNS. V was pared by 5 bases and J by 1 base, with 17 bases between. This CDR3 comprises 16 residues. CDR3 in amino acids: CASSMTTQGRNTEAFF. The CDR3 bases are TGTGCCAGCAGTATGACCACGCAGGGTCGGAACACTGAAGCTTTCTTT. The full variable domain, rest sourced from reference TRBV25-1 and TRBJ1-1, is EADIYQTPRYLVIGTGKKITLECSQTMGHDKMYWYQQDPGMELHLIHYSYGVNSTEKGDLSSESTVSRIRTEHFPLTLESARPSHTSQYLCASSMTTQGRNTEAFFGQGTRLTVV.

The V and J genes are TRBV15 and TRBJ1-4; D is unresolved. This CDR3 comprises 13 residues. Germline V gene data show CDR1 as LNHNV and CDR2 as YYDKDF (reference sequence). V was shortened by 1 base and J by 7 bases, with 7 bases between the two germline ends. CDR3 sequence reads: CATSRGFSEKLFF. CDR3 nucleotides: TGTGCCACCAGCAGAGGCTTCAGTGAAAAACTGTTTTTT.

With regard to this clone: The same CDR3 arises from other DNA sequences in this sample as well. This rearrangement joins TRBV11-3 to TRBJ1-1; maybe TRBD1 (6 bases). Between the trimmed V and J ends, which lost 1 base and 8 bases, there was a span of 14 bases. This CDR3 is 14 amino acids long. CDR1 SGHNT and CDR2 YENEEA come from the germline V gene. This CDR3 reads CASSLGTGGAEAFF. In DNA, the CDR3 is TGTGCCAGCAGCTTAGGGACGGGGGGGGCGGAAGCTTTCTTT.

Here the CDR3 reads CASSDPAGVSYEQYF. DNA of the CDR3: TGTGCCAGCAGTGATCCAGCGGGGGTATCCTACGAGCAGTACTTC. The gene calls are TRBV2 and TRBJ2-7, with 8 bases that match TRBD2. V was clipped by 3 bases and J by 1 base; unmatched bases: 5. Germline V CDR1 and CDR2: SNHLY, FYNNEI. The length of the CDR3 is 15 residues.

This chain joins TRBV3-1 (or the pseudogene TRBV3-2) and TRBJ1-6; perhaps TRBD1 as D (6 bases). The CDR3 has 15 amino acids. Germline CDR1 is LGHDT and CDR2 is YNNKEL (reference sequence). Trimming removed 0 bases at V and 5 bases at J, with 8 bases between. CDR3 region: CASSQDGGNNSPLHF. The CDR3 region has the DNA TGTGCCAGCAGCCAAGATGGGGGCAATAATTCACCCCTCCACTTT.

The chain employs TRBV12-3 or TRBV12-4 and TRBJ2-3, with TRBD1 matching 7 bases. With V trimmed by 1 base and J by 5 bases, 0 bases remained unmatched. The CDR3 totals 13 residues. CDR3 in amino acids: CASSLDRGDTQYF. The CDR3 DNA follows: TGTGCCAGCAGTTTAGACAGGGGAGATACGCAGTATTTT.

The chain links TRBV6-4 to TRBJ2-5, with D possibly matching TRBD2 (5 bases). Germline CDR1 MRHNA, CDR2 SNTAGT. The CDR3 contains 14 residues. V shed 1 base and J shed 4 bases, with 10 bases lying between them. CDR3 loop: CASSDCLAPETQYF. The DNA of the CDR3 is TGTGCCAGCAGTGACTGTTTAGCGCCAGAGACCCAGTACTTC.

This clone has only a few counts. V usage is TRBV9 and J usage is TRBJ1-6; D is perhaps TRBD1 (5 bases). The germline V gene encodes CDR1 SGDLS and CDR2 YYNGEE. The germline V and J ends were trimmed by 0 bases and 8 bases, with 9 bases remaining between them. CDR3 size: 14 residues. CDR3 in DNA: TGTGCCAGCAGCGTAGAGGGGAACGATTCACCCCTCCACTTT. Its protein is CASSVEGNDSPLHF.

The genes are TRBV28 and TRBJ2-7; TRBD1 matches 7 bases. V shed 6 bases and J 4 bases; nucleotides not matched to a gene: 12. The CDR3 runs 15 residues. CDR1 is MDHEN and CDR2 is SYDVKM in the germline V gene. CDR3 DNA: TGTGCCAGCAGCCAAGGACAGGCCCTGAATTACGAGCAGTACTTC. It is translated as CASSQGQALNYEQYF.

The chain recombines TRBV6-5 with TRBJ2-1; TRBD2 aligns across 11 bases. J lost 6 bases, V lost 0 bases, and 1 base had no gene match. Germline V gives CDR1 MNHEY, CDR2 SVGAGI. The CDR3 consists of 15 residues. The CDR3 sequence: CASSYSSGRANEQFF. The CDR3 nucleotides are TGTGCCAGCAGTTACTCTAGCGGGAGGGCCAATGAGCAGTTCTTC.

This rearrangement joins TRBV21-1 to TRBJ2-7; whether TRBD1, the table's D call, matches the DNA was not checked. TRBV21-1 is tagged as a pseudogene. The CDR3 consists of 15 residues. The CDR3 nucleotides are TGTGCCAGCAGCGAAGCGGACAGGGGAACCTACGAGCAGTACTTC. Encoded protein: CASSEADRGTYEQYF.

Here the CDR3 DNA reads TGTGCCAGCAGCCCCCCATGGGGGCTAAACGACACCCTGGGGCACGAGCAGTACTTC. This codes for CASSPPWGLNDTLGHEQYF. The chain recombines TRBV13 with TRBJ2-7; weak D call: TRBD1 (6 bases). The V gene's germline CDR1 is PRHDT and CDR2 FYEKMQ (reference sequence). V was pared by 5 bases and J by 5 bases, with 31 bases between. This CDR3 has 19 residues.

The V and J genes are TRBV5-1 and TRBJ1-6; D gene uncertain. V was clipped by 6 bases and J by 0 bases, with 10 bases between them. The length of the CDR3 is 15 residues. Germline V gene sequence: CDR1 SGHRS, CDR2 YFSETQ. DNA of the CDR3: TGCGCCAGCAAGGAGGCGAGCTCCTATAATTCACCCCTCCACTTT. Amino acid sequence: CASKEASSYNSPLHF.

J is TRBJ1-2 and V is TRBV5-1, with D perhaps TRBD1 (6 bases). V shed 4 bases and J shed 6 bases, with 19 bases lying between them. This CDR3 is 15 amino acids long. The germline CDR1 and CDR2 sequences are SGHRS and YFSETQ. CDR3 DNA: TGCGCCAGCAGCCCCGAGCCCGGACAGCAGGATGGCTACACCTTC. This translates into CASSPEPGQQDGYTF.

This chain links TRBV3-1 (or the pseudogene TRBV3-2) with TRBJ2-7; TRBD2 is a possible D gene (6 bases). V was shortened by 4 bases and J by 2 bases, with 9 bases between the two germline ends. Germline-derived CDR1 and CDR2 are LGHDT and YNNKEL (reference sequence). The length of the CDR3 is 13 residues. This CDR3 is CASSRGDTYEQYF. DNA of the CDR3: TGTGCCAGCAGCCGGGGGGATACCTACGAGCAGTACTTC.

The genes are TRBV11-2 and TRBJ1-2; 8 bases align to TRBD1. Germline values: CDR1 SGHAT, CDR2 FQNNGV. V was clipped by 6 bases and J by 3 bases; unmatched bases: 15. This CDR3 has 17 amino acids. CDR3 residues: CASRSLQGAFRDYGYTF. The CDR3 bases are TGTGCCAGCAGGTCTCTCCAGGGGGCTTTTCGGGACTATGGCTACACCTTC.

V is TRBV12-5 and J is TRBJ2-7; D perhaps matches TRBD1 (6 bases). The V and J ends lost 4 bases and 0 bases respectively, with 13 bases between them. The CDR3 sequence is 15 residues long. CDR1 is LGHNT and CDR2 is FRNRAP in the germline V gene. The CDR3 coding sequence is TGTGCTAGTGGTTCCGGGACACTAAGCTCCTACGAGCAGTACTTC. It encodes CASGSGTLSSYEQYF.